The rows below give T cell receptor beta chains drawn from one sample of a study of OX40 agonist ivuxolimab in advanced cancers. Clones were sequenced by immunoSEQ multiplex PCR, and TCRdb holds only the in-frame ones, with some missing. The repertoire has some 46,000 clones, 87% of them found once; the top ten carry 14%. The specimen was CD4+ or CD8+ T cells sorted from blood, collected in a trial of the OX40 agonist ivuxolimab. The receptors were gathered from an adult with an advanced solid tumor such as melanoma, head and neck, liver or kidney cancer. The CDR3 runs from the conserved cysteine through the conserved F or W. The D gene is left open where the match is weak. Clone sizes are given selectively: once, few, many, or a class where the clone is expanded.

CDR3	DNA	J	V	D	size
CASSPRAFKMNTGELFF	TGTGCCAGCAGCCCAAGGGCCTTCAAAATGAACACCGGGGAGCTGTTTTTT	TRBJ2-2	TRBV13	-	once
CASSQGDTQYF	TGTGCCAGCAGCCAGGGAGATACGCAGTATTTT	TRBJ2-3	TRBV7-9	-	few
CASRDATTNEKLFF	TGTGCCAGCAGGGACGCAACAACTAATGAAAAACTGTTTTTT	TRBJ1-4	TRBV6-5	-	-
CASSVAANSYEQYF	TGTGCCAGCAGCGTAGCAGCCAACTCCTACGAGCAGTACTTC	TRBJ2-7	TRBV9	-	-
CASSLVFSGANVLTF	TGCGCCAGCAGCTTAGTCTTCTCTGGGGCCAACGTCCTGACTTTC	TRBJ2-6	TRBV5-1	-	-
CASSLGTVSTDTQYF	TGTGCCAGCAGCTTAGGCACAGTTAGCACAGATACGCAGTATTTT	TRBJ2-3	TRBV7-9	-	-
CASSWKGQGILGANVLTF	TGCGCCAGCAGCTGGAAGGGACAGGGGATTCTTGGGGCCAACGTCCTGACTTTC	TRBJ2-6	TRBV5-1	TRBD1	-
CASSPPGGSQNIQYF	TGTGCCAGCAGCCCTCCTGGGGGTAGTCAAAACATTCAGTACTTC	TRBJ2-4	TRBV28	-	-
CASSLGVGWATEAFF	TGCGCCAGCAGCTTGGGGGTCGGTTGGGCCACTGAAGCTTTCTTT	TRBJ1-1	TRBV5-1	-	-
CASSNIAAGELFF	TGTGCCAGCAGCAATATCGCCGCCGGGGAGCTGTTTTTT	TRBJ2-2	TRBV25-1	-	few
CASSPGLAVYNEQFF	TGTGCCAGCAGCCCGGGACTAGCGGTCTACAATGAGCAGTTCTTC	TRBJ2-1	TRBV5-4	TRBD2	-
CASPLHTNMNTEAFF	TGTGCCAGCCCCCTTCACACCAACATGAACACTGAAGCTTTCTTT	TRBJ1-1	TRBV7-9	-	-
CASSEQGWGRGGYTF	TGTGCCAGCAGCGAACAGGGGTGGGGGCGGGGTGGCTACACCTTC	TRBJ1-2	TRBV27	TRBD1	-
CASSLSRLAGGPPHEQYF	TGTGCCAGCAGTTTATCGAGACTAGCGGGAGGGCCCCCTCACGAGCAGTACTTC	TRBJ2-7	TRBV27	TRBD2	-
CASSLDPSRSYNEQFF	TGTGCCAGCAGCTTAGATCCTAGCCGCTCCTACAATGAGCAGTTCTTC	TRBJ2-1	TRBV11-2	-	-
CASRASGNTIYF	TGTGCCAGCAGAGCGTCTGGAAACACCATATATTTT	TRBJ1-3	TRBV28	-	once
CASSSTHYNSPLHF	TGTGCCAGCAGCTCCACCCACTATAATTCACCCCTCCACTTT	TRBJ1-6	TRBV7-6	-	-
CATSRGTPTEAFF	TGTGCCACCAGCAGAGGGACTCCCACTGAAGCTTTCTTT	TRBJ1-1	TRBV15	-	-
CASSLAYAQSGANVLTF	TGTGCCAGCAGCTTGGCCTACGCCCAGTCTGGGGCCAACGTCCTGACTTTC	TRBJ2-6	TRBV4-2	-	-
CASSASPSSYNEQFF	TGTGCCAGCAGCGCGTCGCCGAGCTCCTACAATGAGCAGTTCTTC	TRBJ2-1	TRBV7-9	-	-
CASRSFGGYQPQHF	TGTGCCAGTAGGTCGTTTGGAGGCTATCAGCCCCAGCATTTT	TRBJ1-5	TRBV19	-	-
CASSLIGSYNEQFF	TGTGCCAGCAGCTTAATTGGCTCCTACAATGAGCAGTTCTTC	TRBJ2-1	TRBV11-3	-	-
CASRASGRASYNEQFF	TGTGCCAGCAGGGCTAGCGGGAGGGCAAGCTACAATGAGCAGTTCTTC	TRBJ2-1	TRBV28	TRBD2	-
CASSLSQRNYGYTF	TGTGCCAGCAGCTTGTCTCAGAGGAACTATGGCTACACCTTC	TRBJ1-2	TRBV5-5	-	-
CASNSDLAGERDYNEQFF	TGTGCCAGCAACTCTGATCTAGCGGGAGAAAGGGACTACAATGAGCAGTTCTTC	TRBJ2-1	TRBV7-2	TRBD2	-
CASSEVGQGDEKLFF	TGTGCCAGCAGTGAAGTGGGACAGGGCGACGAAAAACTGTTTTTT	TRBJ1-4	TRBV6-1	TRBD1	-
CASSAMAGGGEKLFF	TGTGCCAGCAGTGCCATGGCGGGCGGAGGTGAAAAACTGTTTTTT	TRBJ1-4	TRBV25-1	-	-
CASSLVSSGSYEQYF	TGTGCCAGCAGCCTCGTAAGTAGCGGGAGTTACGAGCAGTACTTC	TRBJ2-7	TRBV6-5	TRBD2	-
CASSDWGQGANEQFF	TGTGCCAGCAGTGATTGGGGACAGGGGGCTAATGAGCAGTTCTTC	TRBJ2-1	TRBV2	TRBD1	-
CASSGGLAGGPPWQETQYF	TGTGCCAGCAGTGGGGGACTAGCGGGAGGGCCTCCGTGGCAAGAGACCCAGTACTTC	TRBJ2-5	TRBV2	TRBD2	-
CASTLRVSPYNEQFF	TGTGCCAGCACGCTAAGGGTTTCGCCCTACAATGAGCAGTTCTTC	TRBJ2-1	TRBV11-2	-	-
CASSEQYGQPQHF	TGTGCCAGCAGTGAACAGTACGGTCAGCCCCAGCATTTT	TRBJ1-5	TRBV6-4	-	-
CASTSTNEKLFF	TGTGCCAGCACCTCAACTAATGAAAAACTGTTTTTT	TRBJ1-4	TRBV28	-	-
CASSLDRGTSYGYTF	TGTGCCAGCAGCTTGGACAGGGGGACTAGCTATGGCTACACCTTC	TRBJ1-2	TRBV7-2	TRBD1	-
CASSIPPGPGNQPQHF	TGTGCCAGCAGTATACCTCCCGGCCCGGGGAATCAGCCCCAGCATTTT	TRBJ1-5	TRBV2	-	once
CASSEKGWGTGELFF	TGTGCCAGCAGTGAAAAGGGGTGGGGCACCGGGGAGCTGTTTTTT	TRBJ2-2	TRBV2	-	-
CASSPPGTYNEQFF	TGTGCCAGCTCACCACCGGGGACCTACAATGAGCAGTTCTTC	TRBJ2-1	TRBV18	-	-
CAITGGDTDTQYF	TGTGCCATCACAGGAGGGGACACAGATACGCAGTATTTT	TRBJ2-3	TRBV10-3	-	-
CASSYSRAGNTEAFF	TGTGCCAGCAGTTACTCGAGGGCGGGGAACACTGAAGCTTTCTTT	TRBJ1-1	TRBV6-5	-	-
CASSSDRGRTYEQYF	TGTGCCAGCAGCTCCGACAGGGGCCGAACCTACGAGCAGTACTTC	TRBJ2-7	TRBV6-5	TRBD1	-
CATSRDQGEKLFF	TGTGCCACCAGCAGAGATCAGGGGGAAAAACTGTTTTTT	TRBJ1-4	TRBV15	-	-
CASSATGDGYTF	TGTGCCAGCAGCGCAACCGGGGATGGCTACACCTTC	TRBJ1-2	TRBV2	-	-
CASSFGSYGYTF	TGTGCCAGCAGTTTTGGATCCTATGGCTACACCTTC	TRBJ1-2	TRBV28	-	-
CASSPLGPAPRTDTQYF	TGTGCCAGCTCACCCCTGGGACCAGCACCCCGCACAGATACGCAGTATTTT	TRBJ2-3	TRBV18	-	-
CASRRYSYSSNQPQHF	TGTGCCAGCCGGAGATACAGTTACTCTAGCAATCAGCCCCAGCATTTT	TRBJ1-5	TRBV19	-	-
CASSLDGAGANVLTF	TGCGCCAGCAGCTTGGACGGGGCTGGGGCCAACGTCCTGACTTTC	TRBJ2-6	TRBV5-1	-	-
CASSPRAGSTDTQYF	TGTGCCAGCTCACCTCGGGCAGGGTCCACAGATACGCAGTATTTT	TRBJ2-3	TRBV18	-	-
CASSLRPGPGGNTIYF	TGTGCCAGCAGCTTACGACCGGGACCGGGAGGAAACACCATATATTTT	TRBJ1-3	TRBV9	-	-
CASSLRSSPTGREKLFF	TGTGCCAGCAGTTTACGCTCCTCCCCGACAGGGAGAGAAAAACTGTTTTTT	TRBJ1-4	TRBV28	TRBD1	-
CASSLGLAGSTDTQYF	TGTGCCAGCAGCTTGGGACTAGCCGGAAGCACAGATACGCAGTATTTT	TRBJ2-3	TRBV5-4	TRBD2	-
CASSEASGTGQETQYF	TGTGCCAGCAGTGAAGCCTCCGGGACAGGGCAAGAGACCCAGTACTTC	TRBJ2-5	TRBV6-1	TRBD1	few
CATSIRDRPNSPLHF	TGTGCCACCAGCATTCGGGACAGGCCGAATTCACCCCTCCACTTT	TRBJ1-6	TRBV15	TRBD1	-
CASSLRPTGELRGYTF	TGTGCCAGCAGCTTAAGGCCGACAGGGGAGTTGCGAGGCTACACCTTC	TRBJ1-2	TRBV7-8	TRBD1	once